This T cell receptor beta chain was recovered during a study of tumor and adjacent non-tumor tissue in lung cancer (dated by TCRdb to the late 2010s). Looking at the study overall: By cancer type, the cohort comprised approximately 12 adenocarcinoma patients, a couple of squamous cell carcinoma patients and 1 small cell lung cancer patient. The approximately 15 enrolled patients, of whom 10 were men and 5 were women, were aged about 31 to 80 years and were diagnosed with TNM stage I to III disease. Sequencing produced around 130,000,000 productive TCRbeta reads in total, an average of approximately 4.5 million reads per sample. Bulk TCRbeta repertoires were compared between lung tumor tissue and matched distant non-tumor lung tissue obtained from about 16 lung cancer patients. More than 25 paired specimens, one tumor and one normal lung sample per patient, were profiled by TCRbeta CDR3 sequencing.

What the study reported, not specific to this receptor: Significantly higher TCR diversity (inverse Simpson) was observed in tumor tissue than in normal lung tissue (around 450 vs 160, P = 0.0075, Mann-Whitney U test). Because peripheral blood was not sequenced, the blood TCRbeta repertoires of the lung cancer patients in the study went unexamined. The methods do not name the sequencing platform or mention unique molecular identifiers. Only about 15 patients were in the cohort, and the authors stated that larger samples and more detailed clinical data are needed. Significantly higher TCR diversity was found in younger patients, and higher tumor TCR diversity was associated with shorter overall and disease-free survival. The top 100 clones accounted for a significantly larger cumulative portion of the repertoire in normal lung than in tumor tissue.

Bulk unsorted tissue served as the source for RNA extraction, and RNA quality was assessed using a NanoDrop ND-1000 and an Agilent 2100. Donors were newly diagnosed lung cancer patients admitted for thoracic surgery in China between August and November 2014, without prior chemotherapy. Anyone who had undergone radiotherapy or chemotherapy before, or who had another cancer at the same time, was left out of the study. Pieces of surgical tissue measuring about 1-2.1 cm3 were kept in RNAlater solution and held at -80 degrees C until needed. Libraries were built with multiplex PCR. This sample was sequenced with an Illumina HiSeq 2500. TCRbeta libraries were constructed through three rounds of nested PCR with primers (Table S4) according to protocols adapted from ARM-PCR. Before sequencing, PCR products of 200-500 bp were excised from the gel and purified with the QIAquick gel extraction kit. In the source study's methods: Trimmomatic was used to clean the reads, FLASH merged the cleaned reads into complete CDR3 sequences, and MiTCR assigned the sequences to V(D)J germline segments. Clonal diversity was calculated as the inverse Simpson's index using VDJtools. In-frame sequences without a premature stop codon were defined as productive reads. TCRdb's own reprocessing of the public reads used fastp at Q25 and MiXCR and kept productive beta chains. Each CDR3 protein appears once, grouped with its most common genes and DNA. TCRdb's processing, not the authors', yielded these V and J calls. This sample lists more than 90,000 distinct CDR3 sequences; around 71% were detected once. The top ten clonotypes cover approximately 20% of the sample.

There are a few counts of this clonotype. Its antigen target is currently unknown. At one end the junction does not follow the germline gene, possibly because of a read error. This receptor was obtained from a man aged 55-75 years with non-small cell lung cancer. Sequenced: lung tumor tissue.

The nucleotide sequence is given as TGCATCGTACAGGGGGCCGCAGAAACGCAGTATTTT. Translation gives CIVQGAAETQYF. The rearranged chain carries TRBV29-1 and TRBJ2-3, with TRBD1 matching 9 junction bases. Including the terminal cysteine and phenylalanine, the CDR3 comprises 12 residues. The kept DNA is CDR3 alone, 36 bases in frame from the first base. CDR1 and CDR2 were assigned from the germline V gene as SQVTM and ANQGSEA.